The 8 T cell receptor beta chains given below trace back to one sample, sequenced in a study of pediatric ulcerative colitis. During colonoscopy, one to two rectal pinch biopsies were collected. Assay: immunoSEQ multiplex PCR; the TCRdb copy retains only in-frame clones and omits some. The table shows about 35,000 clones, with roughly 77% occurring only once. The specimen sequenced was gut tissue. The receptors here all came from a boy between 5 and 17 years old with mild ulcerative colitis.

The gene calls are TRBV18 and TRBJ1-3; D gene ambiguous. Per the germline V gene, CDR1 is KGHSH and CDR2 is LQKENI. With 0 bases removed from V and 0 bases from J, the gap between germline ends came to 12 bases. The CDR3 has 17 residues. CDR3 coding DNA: TGTGCCAGCTCACCACCTAGGCAGAAAGTCTCTGGAAACACCATATATTTT. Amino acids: CASSPPRQKVSGNTIYF.

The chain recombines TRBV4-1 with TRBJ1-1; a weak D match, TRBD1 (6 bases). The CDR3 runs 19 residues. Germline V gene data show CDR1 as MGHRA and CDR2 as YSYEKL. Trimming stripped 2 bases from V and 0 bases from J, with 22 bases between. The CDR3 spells CASSQWVGTNTLMNTEAFF. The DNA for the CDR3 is TGCGCCAGCAGCCAATGGGTGGGGACAAACACCTTAATGAACACTGAAGCTTTCTTT.

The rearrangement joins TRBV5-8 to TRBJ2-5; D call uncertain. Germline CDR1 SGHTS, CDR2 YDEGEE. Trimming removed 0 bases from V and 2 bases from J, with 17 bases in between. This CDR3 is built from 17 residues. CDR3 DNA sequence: TGTGCCAGCAGCTTGGGGGTTAGCTCTTTGCCTCAAGAGACCCAGTACTTC. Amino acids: CASSLGVSSLPQETQYF.

CDR3 in amino acids: CASSLWDRVHEQYF. For the CDR3, the DNA is TGTGCCAGCAGCTTATGGGACAGGGTACACGAGCAGTACTTC. The V call is TRBV5-4, the J call TRBJ2-7; TRBD1 agrees at 9 bases. Unmatched junction bases numbered 5, after V lost 2 bases and J lost 5 bases. There are 14 residues in the CDR3. CDR1 and CDR2 from the germline V gene are SGHNT and YYREEE (reference sequence).

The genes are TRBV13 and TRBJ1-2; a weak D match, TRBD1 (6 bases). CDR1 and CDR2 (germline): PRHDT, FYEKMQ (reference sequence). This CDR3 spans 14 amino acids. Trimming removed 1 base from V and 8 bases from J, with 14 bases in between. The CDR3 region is CASSLVAGVQGYTF. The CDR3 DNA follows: TGTGCCAGCAGCTTAGTCGCAGGGGTGCAAGGCTACACCTTC.

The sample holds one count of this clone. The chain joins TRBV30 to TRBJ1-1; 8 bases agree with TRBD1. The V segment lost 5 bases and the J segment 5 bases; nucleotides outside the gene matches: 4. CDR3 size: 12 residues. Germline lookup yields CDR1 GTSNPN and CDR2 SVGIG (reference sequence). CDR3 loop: CAWDRGWTEAFF. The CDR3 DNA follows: TGTGCCTGGGACAGGGGATGGACTGAAGCTTTCTTT.

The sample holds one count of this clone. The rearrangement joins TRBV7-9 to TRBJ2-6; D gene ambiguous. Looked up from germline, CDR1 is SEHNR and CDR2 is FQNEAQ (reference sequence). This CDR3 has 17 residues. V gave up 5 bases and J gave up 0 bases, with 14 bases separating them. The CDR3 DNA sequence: TGTGCCAGCAGCCGCTCGTTGGTCGACTCTGGGGCCAACGTCCTGACTTTC. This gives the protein CASSRSLVDSGANVLTF.

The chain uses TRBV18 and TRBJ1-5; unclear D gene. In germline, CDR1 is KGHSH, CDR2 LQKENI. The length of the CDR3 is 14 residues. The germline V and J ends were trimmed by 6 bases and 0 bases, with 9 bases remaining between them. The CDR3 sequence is CASSQDYSNQPQHF. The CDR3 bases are TGTGCCAGCTCTCAAGATTATAGCAATCAGCCCCAGCATTTT.